This T cell receptor (beta chain) is from a study of beta chain features in type 1 diabetes. Expressed TCRB transcripts were sequenced because the entire RNA isolate underwent reverse transcription. Assay: immunoSEQ multiplex PCR; the TCRdb copy retains only in-frame clones and omits some. This sample has approximately 250,000 clones, with approximately 11% found just once. To note about this clone: As yet, its antigen is unknown.

General observations from the study: When VDJ junctions were examined, type 1 diabetes patients showed fewer insertions and more deletions. For Type 1 diabetes patients, all four CD4+ subsets carried TCRB CDR3s that were moderately but significantly shorter.

Germline CDR1 is MDHEN and CDR2 is SYDVKM. Deletions cut 7 bases from V and 0 bases from J, with 16 bases between. The CDR3 extends over 16 amino acids. This TCR was sampled from a man aged 25-40 years with type 1 diabetes. J is TRBJ2-4 and V is TRBV28; a possible D gene is TRBD2 (5 bases). Material for sequencing was naive CD4+ T cells from blood. CDR3 coding DNA: TGTGCCAGCACCCCAGGAGGAAAAATAGCCAAAAACATTCAGTACTTC. The encoded protein is CASTPGGKIAKNIQYF.